This is a list of T cell receptor beta chains from one sample in a study of beta chain features in type 1 diabetes. TCRdb's copy holds only in-frame clones and misses some; the assay was immunoSEQ multiplex PCR. The sample gives 350,000 to 400,000 clones, around 16% of which show up once; 0.019% is in the top ten. Sequenced: naive CD4+ T cells from blood. These receptors came from a woman under 30 in good health. Both conserved end residues are part of each CDR3. Fields, in order: clone size, D gene, V gene, J gene, CDR3 DNA, CDR3 protein. D genes are given only for firm matches. Expanded clones get a size class; other rows say once, few or many, or leave the size out.

clone_size: few
d_call: -
v_call: TRBV6-5
j_call: TRBJ2-5
cdr3_nt: TGTGCCAGCAGCCGGACACAAGAGACCCAGTACTTC
cdr3_aa: CASSRTQETQYF

clone_size: few
d_call: -
v_call: TRBV7-2
j_call: TRBJ1-2
cdr3_nt: TGTGCCAGCAGCTCCCATACTATGACAGGACGCTATGGCTACACCTTC
cdr3_aa: CASSSHTMTGRYGYTF

clone_size: few
d_call: -
v_call: TRBV6-1
j_call: TRBJ1-5
cdr3_nt: TGTGCCAGCAGTGCCAATACAGGGCCCAATCAGCCCCAGCATTTT
cdr3_aa: CASSANTGPNQPQHF

clone_size: -
d_call: TRBD1
v_call: TRBV25-1
j_call: TRBJ2-7
cdr3_nt: TGTGCCAGCAGTGGTGGACAGGGAAACTACGAGCAGTACTTC
cdr3_aa: CASSGGQGNYEQYF

clone_size: -
d_call: -
v_call: TRBV9
j_call: TRBJ2-5
cdr3_nt: TGTGCCAGCAGCCCCCACTTCGACCAAGAGACCCAGTACTTC
cdr3_aa: CASSPHFDQETQYF

clone_size: few
d_call: -
v_call: TRBV2
j_call: TRBJ1-2
cdr3_nt: TGTGCCAGCCGGTACGCTAACTATGGCTACACCTTC
cdr3_aa: CASRYANYGYTF

clone_size: few
d_call: TRBD1
v_call: TRBV18
j_call: TRBJ1-5
cdr3_nt: TGTGCCAGCTCACTGACAGGGATGGTGCGGCATTTT
cdr3_aa: CASSLTGMVRHF

clone_size: -
d_call: TRBD2
v_call: TRBV5-1
j_call: TRBJ2-7
cdr3_nt: TGCGCCAGCAGCTTGTGGGCGGGAGGCCCCTACGAGCAGTACTTC
cdr3_aa: CASSLWAGGPYEQYF

clone_size: -
d_call: -
v_call: TRBV2
j_call: TRBJ2-3
cdr3_nt: TGTGCCAGCAGTGTAGCAAGGGGAGGTTTAGATACGCAGTATTTT
cdr3_aa: CASSVARGGLDTQYF

clone_size: few
d_call: -
v_call: TRBV9
j_call: TRBJ2-7
cdr3_nt: TGTGCCAGCAGCGTTGGTAGCGGATCCTACGAGCAGTACTTC
cdr3_aa: CASSVGSGSYEQYF

clone_size: few
d_call: -
v_call: TRBV18
j_call: TRBJ2-7
cdr3_nt: TGTGCCAGCTCACCGCCGGCCGGGGAGCAGTACTTC
cdr3_aa: CASSPPAGEQYF

clone_size: few
d_call: TRBD2
v_call: TRBV7-2
j_call: TRBJ2-7
cdr3_nt: TGTGCCAGCAGTCTAGCGGGAGTTTTATACGAGCAGTACTTC
cdr3_aa: CASSLAGVLYEQYF

clone_size: few
d_call: TRBD1
v_call: TRBV30
j_call: TRBJ2-7
cdr3_nt: TGTGCCTGTTCCGGGACAGGGAACTACGAGCAGTACTTC
cdr3_aa: CACSGTGNYEQYF

clone_size: few
d_call: -
v_call: TRBV18
j_call: TRBJ2-7
cdr3_nt: TGTGCCAGCTCACCACCGTCGGTCAACAGACCAGACGAGCAGTACTTC
cdr3_aa: CASSPPSVNRPDEQYF

clone_size: -
d_call: TRBD2
v_call: TRBV28
j_call: TRBJ2-1
cdr3_nt: TGTGCCAGCGGTGTTCCCGGGAGGGCCTTTTTCAATGAGCAGTTCTTC
cdr3_aa: CASGVPGRAFFNEQFF

clone_size: -
d_call: -
v_call: TRBV18
j_call: TRBJ2-5
cdr3_nt: TGTGCCAGCCCAATGGAGACCCAGTACTTC
cdr3_aa: CASPMETQYF

clone_size: few
d_call: -
v_call: TRBV5-4
j_call: TRBJ2-3
cdr3_nt: TGTGCCAGCAGCTTATCCAAGCGGAGCACAGATACGCAGTATTTT
cdr3_aa: CASSLSKRSTDTQYF

clone_size: few
d_call: TRBD2
v_call: TRBV29-1
j_call: TRBJ2-7
cdr3_nt: TGCAGCGTTGAACTAGCGGGCGCCTACGAGCAGTACTTC
cdr3_aa: CSVELAGAYEQYF

clone_size: few
d_call: -
v_call: TRBV5-6
j_call: TRBJ2-3
cdr3_nt: TGTGCCAGCACCTCTGAGATACGTAGCACAGATACGCAGTATTTT
cdr3_aa: CASTSEIRSTDTQYF

clone_size: few
d_call: -
v_call: TRBV30
j_call: TRBJ1-1
cdr3_nt: TGTGCCTGGAGTGGACAGGTGAACACTGAAGCTTTCTTT
cdr3_aa: CAWSGQVNTEAFF

clone_size: -
d_call: -
v_call: TRBV13
j_call: TRBJ2-5
cdr3_nt: TGTGCCAGCAGCTTAGCCCGGACAGTCCAAGAGACCCAGTACTTC
cdr3_aa: CASSLARTVQETQYF

clone_size: few
d_call: TRBD1
v_call: TRBV6-4
j_call: TRBJ2-1
cdr3_nt: TGTGCCAGCAGCAAGGGGACAGCTAACAATGAGCAGTTCTTC
cdr3_aa: CASSKGTANNEQFF

clone_size: -
d_call: TRBD1
v_call: TRBV15
j_call: TRBJ1-5
cdr3_nt: TGTGCCACCAGCAGGGACAGGGGACAACAGCCCCAGCATTTT
cdr3_aa: CATSRDRGQQPQHF

clone_size: once
d_call: TRBD1
v_call: TRBV5-1
j_call: TRBJ1-2
cdr3_nt: TGCGCCAGCAGCCCCTTCCAGGGACAGGGCACGAACTATGGCTACACCTTC
cdr3_aa: CASSPFQGQGTNYGYTF

clone_size: -
d_call: TRBD1
v_call: TRBV7-9
j_call: TRBJ2-1
cdr3_nt: TGTGCCAGCAGCTTAGGACAGGGAAACCCCAATGAGCAGTTCTTC
cdr3_aa: CASSLGQGNPNEQFF

clone_size: -
d_call: TRBD1
v_call: TRBV5-4
j_call: TRBJ2-5
cdr3_nt: TGTGCCAGCAGCATTGGACAGGGGGAGACCCAGTACTTC
cdr3_aa: CASSIGQGETQYF

clone_size: few
d_call: TRBD1
v_call: TRBV19
j_call: TRBJ2-7
cdr3_nt: TGTGCCAGTAGTACCGGGACAGCCAACTACGAGCAGTACTTC
cdr3_aa: CASSTGTANYEQYF

clone_size: few
d_call: -
v_call: TRBV7-3
j_call: TRBJ2-2
cdr3_nt: TGTGCCAGCAGCACCGGGAACACCGGGGAGCTGTTTTTT
cdr3_aa: CASSTGNTGELFF

clone_size: few
d_call: TRBD2
v_call: TRBV28
j_call: TRBJ2-1
cdr3_nt: TGTGCCAGCACACTAGCGGGGCTTGAGCAGTTCTTC
cdr3_aa: CASTLAGLEQFF

clone_size: -
d_call: -
v_call: TRBV4-2
j_call: TRBJ1-1
cdr3_nt: TGTGCCAGCAGCCTCGACCGGGAATTCATGAACACTGAAGCTTTCTTT
cdr3_aa: CASSLDREFMNTEAFF

clone_size: -
d_call: TRBD2
v_call: TRBV28
j_call: TRBJ2-1
cdr3_nt: TGTGCCTCCGGGACTAGCGCTCCCAATGAGCAGTTCTTC
cdr3_aa: CASGTSAPNEQFF

clone_size: -
d_call: -
v_call: TRBV6-6
j_call: TRBJ2-7
cdr3_nt: TGTGCCAGCAGCCAAGGGGTCGGCGAGCAGTACTTC
cdr3_aa: CASSQGVGEQYF

clone_size: -
d_call: TRBD1
v_call: TRBV18
j_call: TRBJ2-5
cdr3_nt: TGTGCCAGCTCACTACTACAGGGGCAAGAGACCCAGTACTTC
cdr3_aa: CASSLLQGQETQYF

clone_size: -
d_call: -
v_call: TRBV18
j_call: TRBJ2-1
cdr3_nt: TGTGCCCTTACGGGTAACGAGCAGTTCTTC
cdr3_aa: CALTGNEQFF

clone_size: -
d_call: -
v_call: TRBV4-1
j_call: TRBJ1-1
cdr3_nt: TGCGCCAGCAGCCTCCTCCTGGCTGTCACTGAAGCTTTCTTT
cdr3_aa: CASSLLLAVTEAFF

clone_size: -
d_call: -
v_call: TRBV6-5
j_call: TRBJ1-5
cdr3_nt: TGTGCCAGCAGTTACTCAGTACAGGGCGATCAGCCCCAGCATTTT
cdr3_aa: CASSYSVQGDQPQHF

clone_size: -
d_call: -
v_call: TRBV5-1
j_call: TRBJ2-7
cdr3_nt: TGCGCCAGCAGCTTGGTACGGCAGGCCTCCTACGAGCAGTACTTC
cdr3_aa: CASSLVRQASYEQYF

clone_size: few
d_call: -
v_call: TRBV7-2
j_call: TRBJ2-4
cdr3_nt: TGTGCCAGCAGCTCCGCCGGTAACATTCAGTACTTC
cdr3_aa: CASSSAGNIQYF

clone_size: few
d_call: -
v_call: TRBV7-9
j_call: TRBJ2-7
cdr3_nt: TGTGCCAGCAGCTTAAGCCGGGTAACTTACGAGCAGTACTTC
cdr3_aa: CASSLSRVTYEQYF

clone_size: -
d_call: TRBD1
v_call: TRBV6-6
j_call: TRBJ2-3
cdr3_nt: TGTGCCAGCAGTGACAGGGGTGCGGGGACAGATACGCAGTATTTT
cdr3_aa: CASSDRGAGTDTQYF

clone_size: -
d_call: TRBD1
v_call: TRBV5-1
j_call: TRBJ2-7
cdr3_nt: TGCGCCAGCAGCCCGACGAGGGGGGACAGGGGCTACGAGCAGTACTTC
cdr3_aa: CASSPTRGDRGYEQYF

clone_size: few
d_call: -
v_call: TRBV6-5
j_call: TRBJ2-3
cdr3_nt: TGTGCCAGCAGGCCGGGACTTTCAACCTCAGATACGCAGTATTTT
cdr3_aa: CASRPGLSTSDTQYF

clone_size: -
d_call: TRBD2
v_call: TRBV7-2
j_call: TRBJ2-2
cdr3_nt: TGTGCCAGCAGCTTAGGGGCGGGAGGAACGACCGGGGAGCTGTTTTTT
cdr3_aa: CASSLGAGGTTGELFF

clone_size: -
d_call: TRBD2
v_call: TRBV6-1
j_call: TRBJ2-5
cdr3_nt: TGTGCCAGCAGACTCGGCGGGGGTTTCGAGACCCAGTACTTC
cdr3_aa: CASRLGGGFETQYF

clone_size: -
d_call: -
v_call: TRBV25-1
j_call: TRBJ1-1
cdr3_nt: TGTGCCAGCAGCGGAGACCTTGGTGGAACTGAAGCTTTCTTT
cdr3_aa: CASSGDLGGTEAFF

clone_size: -
d_call: -
v_call: TRBV15
j_call: TRBJ1-5
cdr3_nt: TGTGCCACCAGCAGAGATTGGAGTTCTGGACAGCCCCAGCATTTT
cdr3_aa: CATSRDWSSGQPQHF

clone_size: -
d_call: -
v_call: TRBV2
j_call: TRBJ2-7
cdr3_nt: TGTGCCAGCAGTGAAGGGACTGGAAGCTACGAGCAGTACTTC
cdr3_aa: CASSEGTGSYEQYF

clone_size: -
d_call: TRBD1
v_call: TRBV4-2
j_call: TRBJ1-5
cdr3_nt: TGTGCCAGCAGCCGGGACAGGGCCGCGATGGAAGGCCAGCCCCAGCATTTT
cdr3_aa: CASSRDRAAMEGQPQHF

clone_size: few
d_call: -
v_call: TRBV28
j_call: TRBJ1-5
cdr3_nt: TGTGCCAGCGTTTTTCGGGCGGGGGGTCAGCCCCAGCATTTT
cdr3_aa: CASVFRAGGQPQHF

clone_size: -
d_call: -
v_call: TRBV7-2
j_call: TRBJ2-5
cdr3_nt: TGTGCCAGCAGCTTGCTATCGGGGGAGACCCAGTACTTC
cdr3_aa: CASSLLSGETQYF